Listed below are T cell receptor beta chains from one sample, sequenced in a study of radiation and T cells in renal cell carcinoma. Sequencing was performed with immunoSEQ multiplex PCR; in TCRdb, only in-frame clones are kept and a portion is missing. The table records 120,000 to 150,000 clones, about 85% of them present only once. The sequenced sample was blood, obtained from a patient whose treatment included radiotherapy and nephrectomy. The receptor source for this set is a woman aged 70-85 years with renal cell carcinoma. Both conserved end residues are part of each CDR3. The D gene is left open where the match is weak. Not all rows give a size; the values are once, few, many and, for expanded clones, a class.

V,J,size,D,CDR3,DNA
TRBV28,TRBJ1-5,.,.,CASRTPTGMGQPQHF,TGTGCCAGCAGGACCCCGACGGGTATGGGTCAGCCCCAGCATTTT
TRBV6-5,TRBJ2-1,few,.,CASSSKGGPGEQFF,TGTGCCAGCAGTTCCAAGGGGGGGCCCGGGGAGCAGTTCTTC
TRBV6-5,TRBJ1-2,.,.,CASRPGRDYGYTF,TGTGCCAGCAGGCCGGGACGGGACTATGGCTACACCTTC
TRBV5-6,TRBJ2-7,.,.,CASSLATRDEQYF,TGTGCCAGCAGCTTGGCCACTAGAGACGAGCAGTACTTC
TRBV30,TRBJ2-7,.,.,CAWRGRSYEQYF,TGTGCCTGGAGGGGGAGGAGCTACGAGCAGTACTTC
TRBV19,TRBJ2-1,few,.,CASSIDAGHNEQFF,TGTGCCAGTAGTATAGACGCGGGGCACAATGAGCAGTTCTTC
TRBV15,TRBJ1-2,.,TRBD1,CATSRDIRTGYGYTF,TGTGCCACCAGCAGAGATATTAGGACAGGGTACGGCTACACCTTC
TRBV7-9,TRBJ1-4,.,.,CASSLGDRTNEKLFF,TGTGCCAGCAGCTTAGGGGACCGGACTAATGAAAAACTGTTTTTT
TRBV7-9,TRBJ1-5,.,.,CASSLGGSGQPQHF,TGTGCCAGCAGCTTAGGAGGGAGCGGTCAGCCCCAGCATTTT
TRBV4-3,TRBJ1-6,.,.,CASSLDPITSYNSPLHF,TGCGCCAGCAGCCTGGACCCGATTACCTCCTATAATTCACCCCTCCACTTT
TRBV5-1,TRBJ2-2,.,.,CASSQWQADGELFF,TGCGCCAGCAGCCAGTGGCAGGCGGACGGGGAGCTGTTTTTT
TRBV19,TRBJ1-5,.,.,CASSPNPSGPQGDQPQHF,TGTGCCAGTAGTCCAAATCCATCCGGGCCTCAAGGGGATCAGCCCCAGCATTTT
TRBV6-5,TRBJ1-5,.,.,CASKENSNQPQHF,TGTGCCAGTAAGGAGAATAGCAATCAGCCCCAGCATTTT
TRBV6-5,TRBJ2-7,.,.,CASSYSRDSYEQYF,TGTGCCAGCAGTTACTCCCGGGACTCCTACGAGCAGTACTTC
TRBV5-1,TRBJ2-1,.,TRBD2,CASSPERGLRDEQFF,TGCGCCAGCAGCCCAGAGCGGGGACTTAGGGATGAGCAGTTCTTC
TRBV6-1,TRBJ1-2,few,.,CAVWPGTNYGYTF,TGTGCCGTTTGGCCAGGTACTAACTATGGCTACACCTTC
TRBV11-2,TRBJ2-1,.,.,CASSSRKTLLGNEQFF,TGTGCCAGCAGCAGCCGCAAGACTCTCCTTGGGAATGAGCAGTTCTTC